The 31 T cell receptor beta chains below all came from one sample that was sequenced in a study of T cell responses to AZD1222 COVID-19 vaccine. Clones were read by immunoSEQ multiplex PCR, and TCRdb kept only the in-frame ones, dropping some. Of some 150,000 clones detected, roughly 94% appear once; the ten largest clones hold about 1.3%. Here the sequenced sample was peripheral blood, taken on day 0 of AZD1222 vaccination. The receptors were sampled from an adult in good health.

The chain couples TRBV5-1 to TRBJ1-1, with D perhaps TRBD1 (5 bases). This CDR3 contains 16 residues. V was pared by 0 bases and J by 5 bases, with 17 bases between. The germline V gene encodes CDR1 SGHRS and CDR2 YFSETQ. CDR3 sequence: CASSLARGSVRTEAFF. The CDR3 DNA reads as TGCGCCAGCAGCTTGGCGCGGGGGTCGGTGAGAACTGAAGCTTTCTTT. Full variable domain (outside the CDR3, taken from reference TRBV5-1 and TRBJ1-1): KAGVTQTPRYLIKTRGQQVTLSCSPISGHRSVSWYQQTPGQGLQFLFEYFSETQRNKGNFPGRFSGRQFSNSRSEMNVSTLELGDSALYLCASSLARGSVRTEAFFGQGTRLTVV.

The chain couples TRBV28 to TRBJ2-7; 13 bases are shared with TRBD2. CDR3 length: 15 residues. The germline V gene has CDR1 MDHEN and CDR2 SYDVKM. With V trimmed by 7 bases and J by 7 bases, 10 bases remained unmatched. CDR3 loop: CASTSGLAGNYEQYV. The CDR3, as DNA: TGTGCCAGCACCTCGGGACTAGCGGGGAATTATGAGCAGTACGTC.

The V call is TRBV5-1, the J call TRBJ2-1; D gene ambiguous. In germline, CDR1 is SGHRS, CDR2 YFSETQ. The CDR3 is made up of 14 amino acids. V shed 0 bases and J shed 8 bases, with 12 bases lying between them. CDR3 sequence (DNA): TGCGCCAGCAGCTTGGGGCTAAACGCGGATGAGCAGTTCTTC. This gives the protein CASSLGLNADEQFF.

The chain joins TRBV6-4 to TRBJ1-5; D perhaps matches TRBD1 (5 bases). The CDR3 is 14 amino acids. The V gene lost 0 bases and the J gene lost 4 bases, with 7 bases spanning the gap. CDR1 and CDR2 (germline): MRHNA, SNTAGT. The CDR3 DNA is TGTGCCAGCAGTGACTCGGGGGAAAATCAGCCCCAGCATTTT. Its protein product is CASSDSGENQPQHF.

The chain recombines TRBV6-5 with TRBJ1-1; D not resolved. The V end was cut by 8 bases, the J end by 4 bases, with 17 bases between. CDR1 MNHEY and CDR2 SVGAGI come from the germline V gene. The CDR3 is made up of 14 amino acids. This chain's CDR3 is CASSFGVSPTEAFF. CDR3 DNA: TGTGCCAGCTCCTTCGGGGTGTCTCCCACTGAAGCTTTCTTT.

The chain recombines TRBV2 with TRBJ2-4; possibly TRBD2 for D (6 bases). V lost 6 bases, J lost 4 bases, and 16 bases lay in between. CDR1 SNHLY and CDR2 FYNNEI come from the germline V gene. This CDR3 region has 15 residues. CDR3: CASRWAGSRKNIQYF. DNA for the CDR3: TGTGCCAGCAGGTGGGCGGGGTCTCGGAAAAACATTCAGTACTTC.

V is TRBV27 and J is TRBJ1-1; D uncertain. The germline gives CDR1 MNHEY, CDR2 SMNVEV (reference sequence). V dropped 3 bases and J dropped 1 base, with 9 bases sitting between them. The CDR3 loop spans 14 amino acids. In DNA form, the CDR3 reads TGTGCCAGCAGTTTTCTCGGCAAGAACACTGAAGCTTTCTTT. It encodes CASSFLGKNTEAFF.

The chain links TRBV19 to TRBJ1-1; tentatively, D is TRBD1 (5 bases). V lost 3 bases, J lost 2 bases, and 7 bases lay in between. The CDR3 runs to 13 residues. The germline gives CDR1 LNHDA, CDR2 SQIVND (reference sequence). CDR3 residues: CASSIGHNTEAFF. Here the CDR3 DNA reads TGTGCCAGTAGTATCGGACACAACACTGAAGCTTTCTTT.

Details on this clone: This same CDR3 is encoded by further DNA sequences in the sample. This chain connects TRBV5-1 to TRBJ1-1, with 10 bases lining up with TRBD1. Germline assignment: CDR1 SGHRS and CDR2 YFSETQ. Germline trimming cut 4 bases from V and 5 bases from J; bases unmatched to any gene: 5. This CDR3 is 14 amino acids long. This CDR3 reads CASSPGQGGTEAFF. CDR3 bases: TGCGCCAGCAGCCCTGGACAGGGGGGGACTGAAGCTTTCTTT.

CDR3 sequence (DNA): TGTGCCACCAGCGGGGGGACTAGCACCTACAATGAGCAGTTCTTC. Amino acids: CATSGGTSTYNEQFF. The J gene is TRBJ2-1, the V gene TRBV24-1; 9 bases align to TRBD2. Unmatched junction bases numbered 5, after V lost 7 bases and J lost 2 bases. Germline CDR1 reads KGHDR; CDR2 reads SFDVKD. The CDR3 loop spans 15 amino acids.

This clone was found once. In DNA, the CDR3 is TGTGCCAGCAGCAATACGGGAGGGGATACGCAGTATTTT. Amino acids: CASSNTGGDTQYF. The V gene is TRBV7-9, the J gene TRBJ2-3, with TRBD2 matching over 8 bases. With V trimmed by 5 bases and J by 6 bases, 4 bases remained unmatched. The germline CDR1 and CDR2 sequences are SEHNR and FQNEAQ (reference sequence). The CDR3 length is 13 residues. Combining the CDR3 with reference TRBV7-9 and TRBJ2-3 gives the whole variable domain DTGVSQNPRHKITKRGQNVTFRCDPISEHNRLYWYRQTLGQGPEFLTYFQNEAQLEKSRLLSDRFSAERPKGSFSTLEIQRTEQGDSAMYLCASSNTGGDTQYFGPGTRLTVL.

The CDR3 DNA reads as TGTGCCAGCAGGATCCCTGGGCAGGGTCCCACCTTC. As protein: CASRIPGQGPTF. J is TRBJ1-2 and V is TRBV25-1; a possible D gene is TRBD1 (5 bases). Germline-derived CDR1 and CDR2 are MGHDK and SYGVNS. The CDR3 length is 12 residues. The V end lost 6 bases, the J end lost 13 bases, and 18 bases lay between the germline ends.

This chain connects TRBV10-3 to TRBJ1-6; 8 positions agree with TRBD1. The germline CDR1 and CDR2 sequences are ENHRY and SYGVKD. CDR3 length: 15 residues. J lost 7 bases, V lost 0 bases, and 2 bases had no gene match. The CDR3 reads CAISESDRGNSPLHF. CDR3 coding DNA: TGTGCCATCAGTGAGTCTGACAGGGGAAATTCACCCCTCCACTTT.

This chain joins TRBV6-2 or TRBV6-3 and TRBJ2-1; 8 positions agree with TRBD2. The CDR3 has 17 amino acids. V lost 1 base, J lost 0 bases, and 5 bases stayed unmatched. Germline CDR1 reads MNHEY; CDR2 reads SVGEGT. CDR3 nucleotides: TGTGCCAGCAGTTACTGGGCCGGGACTAGCTCCTACAATGAGCAGTTCTTC. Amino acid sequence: CASSYWAGTSSYNEQFF.

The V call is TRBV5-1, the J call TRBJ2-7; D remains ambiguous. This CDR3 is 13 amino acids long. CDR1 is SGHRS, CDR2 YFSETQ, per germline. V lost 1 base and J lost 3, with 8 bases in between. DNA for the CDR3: TGCGCCAGCAGCTTGTTGGAAGGCTACGAGCAGTACGTC. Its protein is CASSLLEGYEQYV.

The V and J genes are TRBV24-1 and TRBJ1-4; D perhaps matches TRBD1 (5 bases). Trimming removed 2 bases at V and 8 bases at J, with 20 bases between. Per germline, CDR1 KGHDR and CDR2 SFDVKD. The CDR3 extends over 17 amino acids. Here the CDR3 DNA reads TGTGCCACCAGTGATTCCGCGGTGGGGGGATCTCCCGAAAAACTGTTTTTT. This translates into CATSDSAVGGSPEKLFF.

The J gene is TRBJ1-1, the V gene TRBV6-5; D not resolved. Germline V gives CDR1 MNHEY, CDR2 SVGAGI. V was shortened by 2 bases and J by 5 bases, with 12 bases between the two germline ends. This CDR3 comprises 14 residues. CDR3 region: CASSYNWVGTEAFF. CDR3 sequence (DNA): TGTGCCAGCAGTTACAATTGGGTGGGAACTGAAGCTTTCTTT.

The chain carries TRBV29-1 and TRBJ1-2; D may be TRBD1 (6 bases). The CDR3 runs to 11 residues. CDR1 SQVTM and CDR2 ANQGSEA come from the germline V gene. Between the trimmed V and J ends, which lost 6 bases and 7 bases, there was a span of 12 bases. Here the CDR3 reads CSVEQGIGYTF. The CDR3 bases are TGCAGCGTGGAACAGGGTATTGGCTACACCTTC.

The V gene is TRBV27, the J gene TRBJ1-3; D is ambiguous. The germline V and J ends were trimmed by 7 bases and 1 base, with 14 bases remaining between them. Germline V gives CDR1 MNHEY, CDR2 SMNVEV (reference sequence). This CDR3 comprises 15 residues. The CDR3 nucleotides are TGTGCCAGCACCCTCCGAGCGGGTTCTGGAAACACCATATATTTT. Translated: CASTLRAGSGNTIYF.

CDR3 sequence (DNA): TGTGCCAGCATATATGGGGCCGACACCGGGGAGCTGTTTTTT. Translating gives CASIYGADTGELFF. The J gene is TRBJ2-2, the V gene TRBV6-5; tentatively, D is TRBD1 (5 bases). The CDR3 runs to 14 residues. The ends were cut back, 7 bases at V and 3 bases at J, with 12 bases in the middle. Germline assignment: CDR1 MNHEY and CDR2 SVGAGI.

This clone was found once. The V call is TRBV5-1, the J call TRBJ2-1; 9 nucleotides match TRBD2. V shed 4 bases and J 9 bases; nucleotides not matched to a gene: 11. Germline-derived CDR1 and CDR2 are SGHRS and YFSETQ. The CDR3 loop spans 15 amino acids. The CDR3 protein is CASSRAAGGAGEQFF. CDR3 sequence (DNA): TGCGCCAGCAGCCGTGCAGCGGGAGGTGCCGGTGAGCAGTTCTTC.

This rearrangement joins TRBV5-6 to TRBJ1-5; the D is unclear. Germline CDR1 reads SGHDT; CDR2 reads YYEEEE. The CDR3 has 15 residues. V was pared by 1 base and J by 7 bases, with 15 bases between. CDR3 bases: TGTGCCAGCAGCTTGTATGGCTCACCTGTCCAGCCCCAGCATTTT. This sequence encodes CASSLYGSPVQPQHF. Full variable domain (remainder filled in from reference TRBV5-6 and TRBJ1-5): DAGVTQSPTHLIKTRGQQVTLRCSPKSGHDTVSWYQQALGQGPQFIFQYYEEEERQRGNFPDRFSGHQFPNYSSELNVNALLLGDSALYLCASSLYGSPVQPQHFGDGTRLSIL.

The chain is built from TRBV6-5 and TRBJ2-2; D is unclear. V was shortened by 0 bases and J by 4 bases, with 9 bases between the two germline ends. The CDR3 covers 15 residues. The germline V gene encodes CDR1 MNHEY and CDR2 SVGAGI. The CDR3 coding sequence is TGTGCCAGCAGTTACTCGAGTGACGGCACCGGGGAGCTGTTTTTT. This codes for CASSYSSDGTGELFF.

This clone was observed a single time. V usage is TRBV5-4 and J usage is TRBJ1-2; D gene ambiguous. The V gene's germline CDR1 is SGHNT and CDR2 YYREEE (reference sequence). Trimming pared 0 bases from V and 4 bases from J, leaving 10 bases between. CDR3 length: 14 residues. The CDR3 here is CASSLDLGSYGYTF. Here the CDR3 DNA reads TGTGCCAGCAGCTTGGATCTCGGGAGCTATGGCTACACCTTC. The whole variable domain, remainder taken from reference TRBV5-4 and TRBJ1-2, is ETGVTQSPTHLIKTRGQQVTLRCSSQSGHNTVSWYQQALGQGPQFIFQYYREEENGRGNFPPRFSGLQFPNYSSELNVNALELDDSALYLCASSLDLGSYGYTFGSGTRLTVV.

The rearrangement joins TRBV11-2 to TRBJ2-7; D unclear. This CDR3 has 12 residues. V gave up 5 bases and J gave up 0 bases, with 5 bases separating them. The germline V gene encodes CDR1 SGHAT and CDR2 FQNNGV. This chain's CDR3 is CASSGPSYEQYV. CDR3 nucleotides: TGTGCCAGCAGCGGACCCTCCTACGAGCAGTACGTC.

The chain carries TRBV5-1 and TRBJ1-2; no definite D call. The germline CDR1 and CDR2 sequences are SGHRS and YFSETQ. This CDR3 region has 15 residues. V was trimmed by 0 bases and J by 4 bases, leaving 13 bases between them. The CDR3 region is CASSLDPLPRYGYTF. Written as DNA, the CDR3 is TGCGCCAGCAGCTTGGACCCTTTGCCCCGCTATGGCTACACCTTC.

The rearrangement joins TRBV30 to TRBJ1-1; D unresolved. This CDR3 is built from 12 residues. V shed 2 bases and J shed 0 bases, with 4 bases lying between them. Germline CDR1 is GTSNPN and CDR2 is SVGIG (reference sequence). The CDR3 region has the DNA TGTGCCTGGAGTCCCATGAACACTGAAGCTTTCTTT. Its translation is CAWSPMNTEAFF.

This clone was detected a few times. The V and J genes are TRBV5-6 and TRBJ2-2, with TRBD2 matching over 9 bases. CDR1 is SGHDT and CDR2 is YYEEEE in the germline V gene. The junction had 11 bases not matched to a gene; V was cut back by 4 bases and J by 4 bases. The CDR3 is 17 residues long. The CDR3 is CASSPGRGGSSTGELFF. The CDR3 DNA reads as TGTGCCAGCAGCCCTGGGCGGGGGGGCAGCAGCACCGGGGAGCTGTTTTTT. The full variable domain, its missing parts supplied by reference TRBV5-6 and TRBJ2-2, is DAGVTQSPTHLIKTRGQQVTLRCSPKSGHDTVSWYQQALGQGPQFIFQYYEEEERQRGNFPDRFSGHQFPNYSSELNVNALLLGDSALYLCASSPGRGGSSTGELFFGEGSRLTVL.

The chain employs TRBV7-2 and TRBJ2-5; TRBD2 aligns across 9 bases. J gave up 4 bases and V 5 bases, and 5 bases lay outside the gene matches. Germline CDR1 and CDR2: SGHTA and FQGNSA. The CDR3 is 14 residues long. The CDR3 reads CASSHLTSGETQYF. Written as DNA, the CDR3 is TGTGCCAGCAGCCACCTGACTAGCGGAGAGACCCAGTACTTC.

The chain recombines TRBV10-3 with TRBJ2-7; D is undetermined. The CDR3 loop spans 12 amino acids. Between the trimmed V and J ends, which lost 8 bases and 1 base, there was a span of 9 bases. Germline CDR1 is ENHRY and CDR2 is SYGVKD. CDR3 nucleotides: TGTGCCATCGGCGTCAGTTCCTACGAGCAGTACGTC. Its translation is CAIGVSSYEQYV.

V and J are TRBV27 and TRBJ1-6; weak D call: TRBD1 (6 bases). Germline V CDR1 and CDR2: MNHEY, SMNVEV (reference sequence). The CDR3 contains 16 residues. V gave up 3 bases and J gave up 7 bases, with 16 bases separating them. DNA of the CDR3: TGTGCCAGCAGTTTTCGGTCGGGGGGCTGGAATTCACCCCTCCACTTT. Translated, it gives CASSFRSGGWNSPLHF.